The clone carrying this T cell receptor (beta chain) was seen a handful of times. Its antigen remains unknown. Vbeta (60) and Jbeta (13) primers were used in the PCR. Method: immunoSEQ multiplex PCR; TCRdb's copy keeps in-frame clones and lacks some. The table includes about 57,000 clones, more than 65% detected once. The CDR3 has 13 residues. Germline CDR1 reads SGHDN; CDR2 reads FVKESK. After removal of 4 bases from V and 5 bases from J, the junction contained 3 bases not matched to a gene. This specimen comes from a study of cytomegalovirus exposure and HLA in healthy donors. Whole-study results and caveats: Further analysis was carried out later, and it showed several of the most significant clusters appearing linked to common viral pathogens.

Material: PBMCs. This chain uses TRBV14 with TRBJ1-1; 8 nucleotides align to TRBD1. The sequence came from a woman in her thirties in good health and CMV-seronegative. CDR3 sequence reads: CASSLQGATEAFF. Here the CDR3 DNA reads TGTGCCAGCAGCCTTCAGGGGGCGACTGAAGCTTTCTTT.